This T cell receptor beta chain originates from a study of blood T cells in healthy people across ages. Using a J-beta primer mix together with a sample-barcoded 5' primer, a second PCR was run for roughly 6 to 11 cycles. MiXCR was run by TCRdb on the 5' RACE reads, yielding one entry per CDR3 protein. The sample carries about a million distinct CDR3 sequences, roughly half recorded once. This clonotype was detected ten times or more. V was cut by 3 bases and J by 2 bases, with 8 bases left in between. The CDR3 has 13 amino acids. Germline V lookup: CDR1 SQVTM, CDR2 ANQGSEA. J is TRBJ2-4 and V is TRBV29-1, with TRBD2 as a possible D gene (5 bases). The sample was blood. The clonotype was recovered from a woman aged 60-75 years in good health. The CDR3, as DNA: TGCAGCGTTGAGACGGGGTCCAAAAACATTCAGTACTTC. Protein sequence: CSVETGSKNIQYF.